The 22 T cell receptor beta chains presented below share a single source sample, sequenced in a study of technical replicates of blood from a handful of donors. This table comes from immunoSEQ multiplex PCR, and its TCRdb copy is limited to in-frame clones, with some not included. The sample holds around 100,000 clones, nearly 96% seen once. Specimen: T cells isolated from PBMCs. The origin of the receptors is a human donor in good health.

The V call is TRBV19, the J call TRBJ1-4; D perhaps matches TRBD1 (5 bases). The V and J ends lost 7 bases and 7 bases respectively, with 16 bases between them. Germline loops: CDR1 LNHDA, CDR2 SQIVND (reference sequence). This CDR3 contains 14 residues. CDR3 nucleotides: TGTGCCAGTACCACCCAGGGTATTGCTGAAAAACTGTTTTTT. Amino acid sequence: CASTTQGIAEKLFF. Full variable domain (missing parts from reference TRBV19 and TRBJ1-4): DGGITQSPKYLFRKEGQNVTLSCEQNLNHDAMYWYRQDPGQGLRLIYYSQIVNDFQKGDIAEGYSVSREKKESFPLTVTSAQKNPTAFYLCASTTQGIAEKLFFGSGTQLSVL.

In DNA, the CDR3 is TGCAGCGTTTCGACAGGCGGCTGGGGCGAGCAGTACTTC. Its translation: CSVSTGGWGEQYF. V and J are TRBV29-1 and TRBJ2-7, with D perhaps TRBD1 (6 bases). V was trimmed by 5 bases and J by 6 bases, leaving 17 bases between them. CDR1 is SQVTM and CDR2 is ANQGSEA in the germline V gene. The CDR3 runs to 13 residues.

The count of this clone is one. The chain has TRBV2 and TRBJ2-7; weak D call: TRBD1 (5 bases). This CDR3 is 15 amino acids long. Looked up from germline, CDR1 is SNHLY and CDR2 is FYNNEI. V was pared by 8 bases and J by 0 bases, with 17 bases between. CDR3 DNA sequence: TGTGCCAGCGCGGCACGACAGCAGGGCTCCTACGAGCAGTACTTC. Translation: CASAARQQGSYEQYF.

V usage is TRBV4-1 and J usage is TRBJ2-7, with a possible D match to TRBD2 (5 bases). Trimming removed 3 bases from V and 0 bases from J, with 6 bases in between. Germline V gene sequence: CDR1 MGHRA, CDR2 YSYEKL. The CDR3 consists of 13 residues. CDR3 sequence reads: CASSHEGSYEQYF. CDR3 DNA sequence: TGCGCCAGCAGCCACGAGGGCTCCTACGAGCAGTACTTC.

This sequence joins TRBV6-6 and TRBJ2-7; tentatively, D is TRBD2 (6 bases). The CDR3 contains 14 residues. Trimming removed 6 bases at V and 4 bases at J, with 16 bases between. Germline assignment: CDR1 MNHNY and CDR2 SVGAGI (reference sequence). The CDR3 loop is CASSRLGTSYEQYF. The DNA for the CDR3 is TGTGCCAGCAGCCGCCTAGGGACTTCGTACGAGCAGTACTTC.

V usage is TRBV19 and J usage is TRBJ1-4, with D uncertain. V was pared by 1 base and J by 8 bases, with 5 bases between. Germline CDR1 is LNHDA and CDR2 is SQIVND (reference sequence). CDR3 length: 12 amino acids. The CDR3 protein is CASSIGHEKLFF. CDR3 coding DNA: TGTGCCAGTAGTATAGGGCACGAAAAACTGTTTTTT.

The chain is built from TRBV9 and TRBJ1-4; TRBD1 matches at 7 bases. Trimming at V came to 4 bases and at J to 7 bases, leaving 10 bases not matched to a gene. Germline lookup yields CDR1 SGDLS and CDR2 YYNGEE. This CDR3 region has 15 residues. The CDR3 nucleotides are TGTGCCAGCAGCCTACGACAGGGCCGGTTTGAAAAACTGTTTTTT. This gives the protein CASSLRQGRFEKLFF.

This chain connects TRBV9 to TRBJ2-1, with a tentative D call TRBD1 (6 bases). The V gene lost 1 base and the J gene lost 8 bases, with 16 bases spanning the gap. Germline lookup yields CDR1 SGDLS and CDR2 YYNGEE. The CDR3 has 15 residues. DNA of the CDR3: TGTGCCAGCAGCGTACTACAGGGATTTAGCGATGAGCAGTTCTTC. Its protein product is CASSVLQGFSDEQFF. Full variable domain (missing parts from reference TRBV9 and TRBJ2-1): DSGVTQTPKHLITATGQRVTLRCSPRSGDLSVYWYQQSLDQGLQFLIQYYNGEERAKGNILERFSAQQFPDLHSELNLSSLELGDSALYFCASSVLQGFSDEQFFGPGTRLTVL.

Only one count was recorded for this clone. The rearrangement uses TRBV28 and TRBJ2-3, with a weak D call TRBD2 (6 bases). The CDR3 loop spans 15 amino acids. The germline V gene has CDR1 MDHEN and CDR2 SYDVKM. Trimming removed 6 bases from V and 1 base from J, with 14 bases in between. In DNA, the CDR3 is TGTGCCAGCAGCTCGCTGGAGCGGGGCACAGATACGCAGTATTTT. Translated, it gives CASSSLERGTDTQYF.

This chain joins TRBV6-1 and TRBJ2-1, with 8 bases fitting TRBD1. The V segment lost 11 bases and the J segment 7 bases; nucleotides outside the gene matches: 7. Germline V CDR1 and CDR2: MNHNS, SASEGT. CDR3 size: 12 residues. CDR3 sequence (DNA): TGTGCCTGCCGACAGGGGAGGAATGAGCAGTTCTTC. It specifies CACRQGRNEQFF.

J is TRBJ1-1 and V is TRBV19, with 7 bases matching TRBD1. The CDR3 is 15 amino acids. Germline trimming cut 2 bases from V and 5 bases from J; bases unmatched to any gene: 8. In germline, CDR1 is LNHDA, CDR2 SQIVND (reference sequence). The DNA for the CDR3 is TGTGCCAGTAGTATAAGGGGGCTGGTGGGAACTGAAGCTTTCTTT. It encodes CASSIRGLVGTEAFF. Full variable domain (rest looked up from reference TRBV19 and TRBJ1-1): DGGITQSPKYLFRKEGQNVTLSCEQNLNHDAMYWYRQDPGQGLRLIYYSQIVNDFQKGDIAEGYSVSREKKESFPLTVTSAQKNPTAFYLCASSIRGLVGTEAFFGQGTRLTVV.

The chain joins TRBV11-2 to TRBJ2-1, with D maybe TRBD2 (6 bases). This CDR3 spans 18 amino acids. Germline assignment: CDR1 SGHAT and CDR2 FQNNGV. V lost 2 bases and J lost 2, with 19 bases in between. The CDR3 DNA is TGTGCCAGCAGCTTACACGTGGCGCGCGGGGCCGCCTACAATGAGCAGTTCTTC. This sequence encodes CASSLHVARGAAYNEQFF.

This clone showed up just once. The chain links TRBV13 to TRBJ2-1; D remains unclear. Per germline, CDR1 PRHDT and CDR2 FYEKMQ (reference sequence). CDR3 length: 14 amino acids. The V end was cut by 6 bases, the J end by 6 bases, with 15 bases between. CDR3 DNA sequence: TGTGCCAGCAGACCCCCTGAAGCAGGCAATGAGCAGTTCTTC. Encoded protein: CASRPPEAGNEQFF.

CDR3 nucleotide sequence: TGTGCCAGTAGTAAGCGGGAGGGTGCAGCGGGGGGGCAGTTCTTC. Translated: CASSKREGAAGGQFF. J is TRBJ2-1 and V is TRBV19; TRBD2 matches at 10 bases. Germline V gene data show CDR1 as LNHDA and CDR2 as SQIVND (reference sequence). The CDR3 is 15 amino acids. V lost 4 bases to trimming and J lost 12 bases; unmatched junction nucleotides: 12. The full variable domain, completed using reference TRBV19 and TRBJ2-1, is DGGITQSPKYLFRKEGQNVTLSCEQNLNHDAMYWYRQDPGQGLRLIYYSQIVNDFQKGDIAEGYSVSREKKESFPLTVTSAQKNPTAFYLCASSKREGAAGGQFFGPGTRLTVL.

The chain uses TRBV6-5 and TRBJ2-7; 7 bases agree with TRBD1. V dropped 5 bases and J dropped 3; count of bases not matched to a gene: 7. The CDR3 consists of 14 residues. From germline, CDR1 is MNHEY and CDR2 SVGAGI. This CDR3 is CASSLTGTLYEQYF. DNA of the CDR3: TGTGCCAGCAGTCTGACAGGGACCCTCTACGAGCAGTACTTC.

The CDR3 loop is CASSFSLAGVLEYNEQFF. CDR3 nucleotide sequence: TGTGCCAGCAGCTTCTCCTTAGCAGGGGTTTTAGAGTACAATGAGCAGTTCTTC. The rearrangement joins TRBV11-2 to TRBJ2-1; perhaps TRBD1 as D (6 bases). This CDR3 has 18 amino acids. Germline V gives CDR1 SGHAT, CDR2 FQNNGV. V lost 3 bases and J 4 bases, leaving 22 bases between the germline ends.

V usage is TRBV18 and J usage is TRBJ2-5; 8 bases are shared with TRBD1. The junction had 5 bases not matched to a gene; V was cut back by 3 bases and J by 5 bases. Germline loops: CDR1 KGHSH, CDR2 LQKENI. The CDR3 has 14 residues. CDR3 DNA sequence: TGTGCCAGCTCACCCATGACAGGGGTGGAGACCCAGTACTTC. Translating it yields CASSPMTGVETQYF.

This sequence joins TRBV5-1 and TRBJ1-2, with D possibly TRBD1 on 6 matching bases. The CDR3 extends over 14 amino acids. Per the germline V gene, CDR1 is SGHRS and CDR2 is YFSETQ. Trimming took off 4 bases at V and 5 bases at J, with 15 bases between the two ends. The CDR3 sequence: CASSITGNSYGYTF. CDR3 DNA: TGCGCCAGCAGCATAACAGGGAACTCGTATGGCTACACCTTC.

The chain recombines TRBV5-4 with TRBJ2-3; TRBD1 matches 9 bases. This CDR3 is 15 amino acids long. The junction had 6 bases not matched to a gene; V was cut back by 3 bases and J by 4 bases. Germline V gene lookup returns CDR1 SGHNT and CDR2 YYREEE (reference sequence). Here the CDR3 reads CASSWDRVEADTQYF. The CDR3 coding sequence is TGTGCCAGCAGCTGGGACAGGGTTGAGGCAGATACGCAGTATTTT.

The DNA for the CDR3 is TGTGCCAGCAGTTACTCTAGCGGGGGGGAGCTGTTTTTT. This gives the protein CASSYSSGGELFF. The chain combines TRBV6-5 with TRBJ2-2; 7 bases line up with TRBD2. Germline V gives CDR1 MNHEY, CDR2 SVGAGI. This CDR3 contains 13 residues. V was clipped by 0 bases and J by 8 bases; unmatched bases: 0.

The chain joins TRBV19 to TRBJ2-3, with D tentatively TRBD2 (5 bases). V gave up 3 bases and J gave up 1 base, with 8 bases separating them. This CDR3 has 14 amino acids. Germline V lookup: CDR1 LNHDA, CDR2 SQIVND (reference sequence). CDR3 nucleotides: TGTGCCAGTAGTATTAGTAGCGGCACAGATACGCAGTATTTT. It translates to CASSISSGTDTQYF.

The chain is built from TRBV28 and TRBJ2-1; TRBD2 matches at 12 bases. Germline V gives CDR1 MDHEN, CDR2 SYDVKM. V lost 3 bases and J lost 6; bases outside the gene matches: 6. This CDR3 contains 16 residues. The CDR3 DNA follows: TGTGCCAGCAGTTTGCCACTAGCGGGAGGATCCAATGAGCAGTTCTTC. Its protein product is CASSLPLAGGSNEQFF.